The table lists the clone carrying this T cell receptor beta chain with a count of one. While infection was still active, Seattle patients were enrolled and then followed longitudinally. This record comes from a study of blood T cell repertoires in COVID-19. Study at large: There were acute and convalescent COVID-19 samples, and they came from the United States, Italy and Spain.

As handled by the study authors: It was from reference gene primer amplification that nucleated cell counts were estimated. The table came from immunoSEQ multiplex PCR; TCRdb's copy has only in-frame clones and leaves some out. V, J and clone size reflect that table, while D and trimming were determined from the DNA. The table has nearly 45,000 clones, around nine tenths seen once; the top ten hold 3.9%. The V gene lost 1 base and the J gene lost 5 bases, with 18 bases spanning the gap. In germline, CDR1 is LNHDA, CDR2 SQIVND (reference sequence). CDR3 length: 17 amino acids. The sample consisted of peripheral blood. This sequence originates from a man in his forties with COVID-19, enrolled during active disease. The V call is TRBV19, the J call TRBJ1-5; D is possibly TRBD1 (6 bases). CDR3 DNA: TGTGCCAGTAGTATAGGAAAAGGTACAGGGATCTATCAGCCCCAGCATTTT. It encodes CASSIGKGTGIYQPQHF.